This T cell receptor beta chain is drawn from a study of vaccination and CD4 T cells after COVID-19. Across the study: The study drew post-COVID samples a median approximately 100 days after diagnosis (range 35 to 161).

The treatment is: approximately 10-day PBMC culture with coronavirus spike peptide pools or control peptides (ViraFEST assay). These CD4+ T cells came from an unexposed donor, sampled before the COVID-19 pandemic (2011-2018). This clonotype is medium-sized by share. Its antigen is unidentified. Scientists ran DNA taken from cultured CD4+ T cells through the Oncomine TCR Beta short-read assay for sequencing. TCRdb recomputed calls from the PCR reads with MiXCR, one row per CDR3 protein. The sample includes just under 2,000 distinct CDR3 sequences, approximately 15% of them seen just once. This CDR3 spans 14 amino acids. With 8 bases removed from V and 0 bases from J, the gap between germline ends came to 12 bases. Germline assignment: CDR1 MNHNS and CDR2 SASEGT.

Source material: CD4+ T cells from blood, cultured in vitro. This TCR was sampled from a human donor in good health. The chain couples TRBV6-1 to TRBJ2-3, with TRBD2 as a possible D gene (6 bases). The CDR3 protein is CASAGRISTDTQYF. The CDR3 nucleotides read TGTGCCAGCGCGGGACGGATCAGCACAGATACGCAGTATTTT.